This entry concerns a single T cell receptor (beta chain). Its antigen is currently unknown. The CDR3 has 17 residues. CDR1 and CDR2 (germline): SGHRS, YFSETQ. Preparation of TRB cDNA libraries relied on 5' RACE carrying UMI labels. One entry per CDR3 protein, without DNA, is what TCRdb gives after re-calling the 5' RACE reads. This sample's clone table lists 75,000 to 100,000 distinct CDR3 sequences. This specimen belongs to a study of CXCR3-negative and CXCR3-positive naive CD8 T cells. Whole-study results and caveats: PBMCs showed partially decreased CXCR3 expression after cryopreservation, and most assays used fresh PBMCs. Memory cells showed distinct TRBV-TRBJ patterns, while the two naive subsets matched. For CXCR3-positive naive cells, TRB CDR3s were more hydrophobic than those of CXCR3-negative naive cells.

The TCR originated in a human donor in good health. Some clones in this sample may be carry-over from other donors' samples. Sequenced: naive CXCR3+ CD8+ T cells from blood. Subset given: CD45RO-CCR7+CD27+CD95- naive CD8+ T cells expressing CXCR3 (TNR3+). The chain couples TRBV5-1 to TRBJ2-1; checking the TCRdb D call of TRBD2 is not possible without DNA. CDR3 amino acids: CASSPALSGNNYNEQFF.